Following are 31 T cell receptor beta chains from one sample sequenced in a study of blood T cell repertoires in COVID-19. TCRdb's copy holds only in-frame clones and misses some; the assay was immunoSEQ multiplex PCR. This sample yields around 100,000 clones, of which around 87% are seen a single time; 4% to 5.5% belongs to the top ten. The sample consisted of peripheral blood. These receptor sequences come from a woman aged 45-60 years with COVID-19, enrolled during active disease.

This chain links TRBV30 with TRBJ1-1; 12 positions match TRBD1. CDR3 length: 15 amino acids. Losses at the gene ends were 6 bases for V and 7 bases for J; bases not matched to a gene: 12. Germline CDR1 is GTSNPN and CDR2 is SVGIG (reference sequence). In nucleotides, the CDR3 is TGTGCCTGTATAAACCGGGACAGGGGGCCCGGTGAAGCTTTCTTT. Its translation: CACINRDRGPGEAFF.

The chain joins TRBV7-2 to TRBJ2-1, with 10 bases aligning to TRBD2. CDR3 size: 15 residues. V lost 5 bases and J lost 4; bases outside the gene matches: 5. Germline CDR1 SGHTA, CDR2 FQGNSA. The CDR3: CASSRTSGVYNEQFF. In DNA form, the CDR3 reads TGTGCCAGCAGCCGTACTAGCGGGGTATACAATGAGCAGTTCTTC.

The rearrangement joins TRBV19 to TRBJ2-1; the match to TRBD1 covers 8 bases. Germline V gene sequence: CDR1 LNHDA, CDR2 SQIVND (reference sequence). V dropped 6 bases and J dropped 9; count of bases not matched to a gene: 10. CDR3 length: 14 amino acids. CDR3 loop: CASSTQGALGEQFF. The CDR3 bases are TGTGCCAGTAGCACTCAGGGGGCTCTGGGTGAGCAGTTCTTC.

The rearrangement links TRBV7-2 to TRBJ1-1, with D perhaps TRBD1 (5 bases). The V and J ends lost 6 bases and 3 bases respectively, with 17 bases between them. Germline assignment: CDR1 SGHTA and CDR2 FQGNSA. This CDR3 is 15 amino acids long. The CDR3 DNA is TGTGCCAGCAGTTTTAGTATGGGCAGGGACACTGAAGCTTTCTTT. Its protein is CASSFSMGRDTEAFF.

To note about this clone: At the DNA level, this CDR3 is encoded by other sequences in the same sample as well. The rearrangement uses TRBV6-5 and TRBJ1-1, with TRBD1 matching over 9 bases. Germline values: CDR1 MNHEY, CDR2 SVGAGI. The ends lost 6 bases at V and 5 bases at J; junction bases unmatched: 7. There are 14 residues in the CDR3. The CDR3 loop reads CASRRTGAGTEAFF. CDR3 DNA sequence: TGTGCCAGCAGAAGGACAGGGGCCGGTACTGAAGCTTTCTTT.

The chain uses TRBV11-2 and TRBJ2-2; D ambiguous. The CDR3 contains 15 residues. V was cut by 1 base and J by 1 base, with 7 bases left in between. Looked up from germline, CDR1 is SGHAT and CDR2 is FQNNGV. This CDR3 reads CASSLGLVNTGELFF. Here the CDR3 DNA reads TGTGCCAGCAGCTTAGGTTTAGTGAACACCGGGGAGCTGTTTTTT.

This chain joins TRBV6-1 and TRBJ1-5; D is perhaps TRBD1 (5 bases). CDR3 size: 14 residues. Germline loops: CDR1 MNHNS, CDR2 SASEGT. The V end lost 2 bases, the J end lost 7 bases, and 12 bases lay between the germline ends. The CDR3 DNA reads TGTGCCAGCAGTGAAATTGGTCCAGGGCAGCCCCAGCATTTT. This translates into CASSEIGPGQPQHF.

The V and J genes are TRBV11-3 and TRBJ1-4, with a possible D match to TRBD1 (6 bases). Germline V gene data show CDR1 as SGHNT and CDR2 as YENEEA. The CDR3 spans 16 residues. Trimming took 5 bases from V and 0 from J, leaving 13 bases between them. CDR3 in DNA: TGTGCCAGCAGCCCAGGGGTGGGCGCAACTAATGAAAAACTGTTTTTT. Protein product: CASSPGVGATNEKLFF.

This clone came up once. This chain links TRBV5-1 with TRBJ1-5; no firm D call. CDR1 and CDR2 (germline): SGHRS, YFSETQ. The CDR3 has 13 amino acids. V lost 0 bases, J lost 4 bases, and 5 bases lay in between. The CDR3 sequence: CASSLDFNQPQHF. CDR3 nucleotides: TGCGCCAGCAGCTTGGACTTTAATCAGCCCCAGCATTTT.

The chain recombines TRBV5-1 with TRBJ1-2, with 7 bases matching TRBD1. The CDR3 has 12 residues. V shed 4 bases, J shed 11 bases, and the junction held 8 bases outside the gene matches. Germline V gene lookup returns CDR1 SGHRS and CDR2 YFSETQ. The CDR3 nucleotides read TGCGCCAGCAGCATGGACAGGTTGGGTTACACCTTC. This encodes CASSMDRLGYTF.

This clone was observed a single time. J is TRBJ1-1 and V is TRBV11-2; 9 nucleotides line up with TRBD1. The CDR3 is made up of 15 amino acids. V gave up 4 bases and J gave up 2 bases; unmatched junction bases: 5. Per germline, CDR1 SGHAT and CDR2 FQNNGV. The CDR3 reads CASSSRTGANTEAFF. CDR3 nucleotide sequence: TGTGCCAGCAGCTCCCGGACAGGGGCAAACACTGAAGCTTTCTTT.

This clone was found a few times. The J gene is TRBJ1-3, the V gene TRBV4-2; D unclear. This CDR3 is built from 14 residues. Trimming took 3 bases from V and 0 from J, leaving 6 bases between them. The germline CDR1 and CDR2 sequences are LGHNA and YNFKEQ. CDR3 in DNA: TGTGCCAGCAGCCAGACACCCTCTGGAAACACCATATATTTT. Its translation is CASSQTPSGNTIYF.

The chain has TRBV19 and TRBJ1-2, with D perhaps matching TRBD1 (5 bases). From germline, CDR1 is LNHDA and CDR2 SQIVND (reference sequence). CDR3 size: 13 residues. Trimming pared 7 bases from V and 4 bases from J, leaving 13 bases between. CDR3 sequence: CASNGRGTYGYTF. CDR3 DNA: TGTGCCAGTAACGGGAGGGGAACCTATGGCTACACCTTC.

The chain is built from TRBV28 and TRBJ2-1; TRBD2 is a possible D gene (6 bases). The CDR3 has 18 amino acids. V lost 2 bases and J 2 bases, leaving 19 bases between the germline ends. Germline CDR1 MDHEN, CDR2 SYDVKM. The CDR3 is CASSLAWEEVAAYNEQFF. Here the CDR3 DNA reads TGTGCCAGCAGTTTAGCTTGGGAGGAGGTAGCGGCCTACAATGAGCAGTTCTTC.

The CDR3 coding sequence is TGTGCCAGCAGCCCACAGGGCGGCTATGGCTACACCTTC. Translation: CASSPQGGYGYTF. The chain recombines TRBV5-5 with TRBJ1-2; D may be TRBD1 (6 bases). CDR1 is SGHKS and CDR2 is YYEKEE in the germline V gene (reference sequence). Trimming removed 4 bases at V and 4 bases at J, with 11 bases between. The CDR3 loop spans 13 amino acids.

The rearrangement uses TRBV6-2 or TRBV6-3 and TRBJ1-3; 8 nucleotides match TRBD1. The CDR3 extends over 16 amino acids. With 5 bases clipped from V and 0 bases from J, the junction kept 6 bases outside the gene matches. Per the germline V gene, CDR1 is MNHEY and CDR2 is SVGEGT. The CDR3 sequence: CASSPGQGFSGNTIYF. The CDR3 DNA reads TGTGCCAGCAGTCCCGGACAGGGATTCTCTGGAAACACCATATATTTT.

CDR3 sequence (DNA): TGTGCCAGCTCACAAAGCGACAGGGGCGAGCAGTACTTC. Translating gives CASSQSDRGEQYF. This rearrangement joins TRBV18 to TRBJ2-7, with TRBD1 identical over 8 bases. Germline lookup yields CDR1 KGHSH and CDR2 LQKENI. This CDR3 has 13 residues. Trimming removed 4 bases from V and 6 bases from J; junction bases left unmatched: 5.

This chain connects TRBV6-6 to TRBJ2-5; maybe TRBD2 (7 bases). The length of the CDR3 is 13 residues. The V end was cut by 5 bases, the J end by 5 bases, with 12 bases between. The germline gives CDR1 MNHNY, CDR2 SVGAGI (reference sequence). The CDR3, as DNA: TGTGCCAGCAGTGGGGCGGGGGCGGAGACCCAGTACTTC. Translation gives CASSGAGAETQYF.

The CDR3 bases are TGTGCCAGCAGCCAAGAAAGCTACCTCTACGAGCAGTACTTC. The encoded protein is CASSQESYLYEQYF. V usage is TRBV4-2 and J usage is TRBJ2-7; D call uncertain. Germline assignment: CDR1 LGHNA and CDR2 YNFKEQ. This CDR3 comprises 14 residues. V was pared by 0 bases and J by 3 bases, with 9 bases between.

In nucleotides, the CDR3 is TGCAATGCCCTCGCGGAGCCCAAAGCTTTCTTT. It is translated as CNALAEPKAFF. V is TRBV20-1 and J is TRBJ1-1; the D is unclear. This CDR3 contains 11 residues. From germline, CDR1 is DFQATT and CDR2 SNEGSKA (reference sequence).

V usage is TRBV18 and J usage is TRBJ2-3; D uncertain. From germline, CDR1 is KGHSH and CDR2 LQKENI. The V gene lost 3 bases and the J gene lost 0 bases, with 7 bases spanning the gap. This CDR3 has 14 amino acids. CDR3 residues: CASSPLSSTDTQYF. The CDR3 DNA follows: TGTGCCAGCTCACCTCTGTCCAGCACAGATACGCAGTATTTT.

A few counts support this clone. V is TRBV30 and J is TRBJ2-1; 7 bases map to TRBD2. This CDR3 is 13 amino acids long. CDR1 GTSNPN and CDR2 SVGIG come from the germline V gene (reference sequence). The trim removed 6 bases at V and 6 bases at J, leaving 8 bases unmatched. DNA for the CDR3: TGTGCCTGTCGGTCTAGCGGAACCAATGAGCAGTTCTTC. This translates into CACRSSGTNEQFF.

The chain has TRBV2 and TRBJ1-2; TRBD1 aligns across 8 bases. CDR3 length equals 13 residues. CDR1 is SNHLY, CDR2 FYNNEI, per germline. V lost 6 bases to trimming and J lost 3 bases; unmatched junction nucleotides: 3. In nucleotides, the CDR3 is TGTGCCAGCAGCGTGGGACAGGACTATGGCTACACCTTC. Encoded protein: CASSVGQDYGYTF.

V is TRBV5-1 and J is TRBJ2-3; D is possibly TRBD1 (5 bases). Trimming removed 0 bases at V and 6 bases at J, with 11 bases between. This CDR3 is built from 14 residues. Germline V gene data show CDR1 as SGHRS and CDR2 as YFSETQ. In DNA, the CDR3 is TGCGCCAGCAGCTTGGAGGGGCATAGCGATACGCAGTATTTT. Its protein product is CASSLEGHSDTQYF.

The CDR3 DNA follows: TGTGCCAGCAGGAATGGTGATCGACTCACAGATACGCAGTATTTT. This gives the protein CASRNGDRLTDTQYF. J is TRBJ2-3 and V is TRBV6-5; D gene ambiguous. The CDR3 sequence is 15 residues long. Germline lookup yields CDR1 MNHEY and CDR2 SVGAGI. Trimming pared 6 bases from V and 2 bases from J, leaving 15 bases between.

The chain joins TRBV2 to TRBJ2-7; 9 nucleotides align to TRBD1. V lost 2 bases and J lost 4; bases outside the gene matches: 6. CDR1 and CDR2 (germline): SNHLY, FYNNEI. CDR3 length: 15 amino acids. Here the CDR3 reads CASSELGQGIYEQYF. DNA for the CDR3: TGTGCCAGCAGTGAACTGGGACAGGGAATATACGAGCAGTACTTC.

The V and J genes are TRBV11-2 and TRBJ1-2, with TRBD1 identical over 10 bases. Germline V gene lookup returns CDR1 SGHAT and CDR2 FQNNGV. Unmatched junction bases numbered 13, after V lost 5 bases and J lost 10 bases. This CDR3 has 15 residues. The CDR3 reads CASSHPGQGFIDYTF. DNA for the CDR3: TGTGCCAGCAGCCACCCGGGACAGGGGTTTATTGACTACACCTTC.

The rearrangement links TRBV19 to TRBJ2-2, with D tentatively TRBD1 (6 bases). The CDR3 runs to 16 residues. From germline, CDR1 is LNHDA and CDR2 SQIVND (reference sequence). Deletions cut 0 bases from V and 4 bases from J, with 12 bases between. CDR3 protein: CASSIDWGHFTGELFF. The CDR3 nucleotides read TGTGCCAGTAGTATAGACTGGGGGCACTTCACCGGGGAGCTGTTTTTT.

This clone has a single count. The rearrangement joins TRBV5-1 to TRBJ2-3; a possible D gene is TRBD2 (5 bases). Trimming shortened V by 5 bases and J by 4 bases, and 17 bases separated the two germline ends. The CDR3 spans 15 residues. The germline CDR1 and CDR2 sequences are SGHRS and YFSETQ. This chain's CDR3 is CASRERPDGADTQYF. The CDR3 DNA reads TGCGCCAGCAGGGAGCGTCCGGACGGGGCAGATACGCAGTATTTT.

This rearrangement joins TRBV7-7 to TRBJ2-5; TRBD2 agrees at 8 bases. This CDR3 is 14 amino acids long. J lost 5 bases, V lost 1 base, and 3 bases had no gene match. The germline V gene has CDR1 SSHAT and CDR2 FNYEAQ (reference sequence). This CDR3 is CASSLGLAGETQYF. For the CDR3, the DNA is TGTGCCAGCAGCTTAGGGCTAGCGGGCGAGACCCAGTACTTC.

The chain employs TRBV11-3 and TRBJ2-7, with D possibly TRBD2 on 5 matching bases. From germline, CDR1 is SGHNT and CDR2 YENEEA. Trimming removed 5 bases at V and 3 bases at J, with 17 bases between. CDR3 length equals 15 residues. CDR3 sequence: CASSETAAGVYEQYF. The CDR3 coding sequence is TGTGCCAGCAGCGAAACGGCGGCGGGTGTCTACGAGCAGTACTTC.